This T cell receptor (beta chain) was sequenced in a study of blood T cell repertoires in COVID-19. Study background: Sources were T cells, B-cell-depleted T cells, or PBMCs; the material itself was cDNA or gDNA.

Using immunoSEQ multiplex PCR, the repertoire was profiled, and TCRdb retains in-frame clones only, with some absent. Of about 72,000 clones listed, under 95% are singletons. V was clipped by 5 bases and J by 5 bases; unmatched bases: 6. Germline lookup yields CDR1 WNHNN and CDR2 SYGVQD (reference sequence). The CDR3 loop spans 15 amino acids. This clone was seen a few times. This chain connects TRBV10-1 to TRBJ2-2; 9 bases align to TRBD2. This TCR came from a woman aged 55-70 years with active COVID-19. The sample consisted of peripheral blood. The CDR3 protein is CASSRGLARTGELFF. The CDR3 bases are TGCGCCAGCAGTCGAGGACTAGCGCGTACCGGGGAGCTGTTTTTT.